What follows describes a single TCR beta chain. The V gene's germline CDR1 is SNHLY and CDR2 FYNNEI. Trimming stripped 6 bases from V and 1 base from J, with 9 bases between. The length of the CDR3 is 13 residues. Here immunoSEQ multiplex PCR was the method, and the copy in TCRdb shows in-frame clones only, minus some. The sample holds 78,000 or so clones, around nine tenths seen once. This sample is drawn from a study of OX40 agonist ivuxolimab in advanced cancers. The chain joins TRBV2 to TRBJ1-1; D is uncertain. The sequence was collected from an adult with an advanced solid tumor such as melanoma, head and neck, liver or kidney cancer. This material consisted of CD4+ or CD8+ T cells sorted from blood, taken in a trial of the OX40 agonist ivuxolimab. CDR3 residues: CASRWDANTEAFF. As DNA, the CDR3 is TGTGCCAGCAGATGGGATGCGAACACTGAAGCTTTCTTT.